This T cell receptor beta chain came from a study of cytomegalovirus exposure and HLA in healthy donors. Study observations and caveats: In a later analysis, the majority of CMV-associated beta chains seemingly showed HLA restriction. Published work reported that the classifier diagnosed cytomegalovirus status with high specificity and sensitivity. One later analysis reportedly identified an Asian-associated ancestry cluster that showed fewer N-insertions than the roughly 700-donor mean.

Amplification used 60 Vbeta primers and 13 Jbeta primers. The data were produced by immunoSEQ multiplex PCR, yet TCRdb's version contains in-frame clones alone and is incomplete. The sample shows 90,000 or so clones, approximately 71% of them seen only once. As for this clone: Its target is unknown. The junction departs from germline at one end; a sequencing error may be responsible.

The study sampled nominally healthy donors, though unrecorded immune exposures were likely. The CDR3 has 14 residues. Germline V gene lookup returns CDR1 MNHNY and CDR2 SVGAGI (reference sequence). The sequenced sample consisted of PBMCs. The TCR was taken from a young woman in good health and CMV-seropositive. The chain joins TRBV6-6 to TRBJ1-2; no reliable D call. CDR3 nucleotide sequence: TGTGCCAGCAGTTACTCGAGGTACGCGGATGGCCACACCTTC. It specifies CASSYSRYADGHTF.